These T cell receptor beta chains were read from a single sample in a study of blood T cell repertoires in COVID-19. Using immunoSEQ multiplex PCR, the repertoire was profiled, and TCRdb retains in-frame clones only, with some absent. This sample yields 350,000 to 550,000 clones, of which around 89% are seen a single time; roughly 4% belongs to the top ten. Sequenced sample: peripheral blood. Every receptor here comes from a woman aged 25 to 39 with acute or convalescent COVID-19. Both conserved end residues are part of each CDR3. A D gene is named only where the DNA matches it firmly. Clone sizes are given selectively: once, few, many, or a class where the clone is expanded.

abundance,j_gene,v_gene,d_gene,CDR3aa,CDR3nt
-,TRBJ1-1,TRBV5-4,TRBD1,CASSSGTGALNTEAFF,TGTGCCAGCAGCTCCGGGACAGGGGCCTTGAACACTGAAGCTTTCTTT
-,TRBJ2-5,TRBV10-2,TRBD2,CASSESGLAGGETQYF,TGCGCCAGCAGTGAGTCGGGACTAGCGGGGGGAGAGACCCAGTACTTC
-,TRBJ2-1,TRBV19,TRBD2,CATLNRLAGGSSYNEQFF,TGTGCCACCCTCAACCGTCTAGCGGGAGGCAGCTCCTACAATGAGCAGTTCTTC
-,TRBJ2-5,TRBV2,-,CASDRTTKETQYF,TGTGCCAGCGACAGGACAACTAAAGAGACCCAGTACTTC
-,TRBJ1-4,TRBV28,TRBD1,CASSPRTGTASYNEKLFF,TGTGCCAGCAGTCCACGGACAGGGACGGCATCCTACAATGAAAAACTGTTTTTT
-,TRBJ2-5,TRBV12-1,-,CASSFCRGETQYF,TGTGCCAGCAGCTTTTGCCGAGGGGAGACCCAGTACTTC
-,TRBJ1-6,TRBV12-3/TRBV12-4,-,CASRGSYNSPLHF,TGTGCCAGCCGCGGATCCTATAATTCACCCCTCCACTTT
-,TRBJ2-7,TRBV2,-,CAGGASDEQYF,TGTGCGGGGGGGGCTAGCGACGAGCAGTACTTC
-,TRBJ2-7,TRBV4-1,TRBD1,CASSQDDGGTGGYEQYF,TGCGCCAGCAGCCAAGATGATGGTGGGACAGGGGGGTACGAGCAGTACTTC
-,TRBJ2-5,TRBV11-2,TRBD2,CASSSRVERGNHQETQYF,TGTGCCAGCAGCTCACGCGTGGAGCGGGGGAACCACCAAGAGACCCAGTACTTC
-,TRBJ2-7,TRBV30,-,CAWTRDINSYEQYF,TGTGCCTGGACTAGGGACATTAACTCCTACGAGCAGTACTTC
-,TRBJ2-3,TRBV7-2,-,CASSFVGGADTQYF,TGTGCCAGCAGCTTTGTCGGGGGAGCAGATACGCAGTATTTT
-,TRBJ2-7,TRBV5-1,-,CASSERTRGVYEQYF,TGCGCCAGCAGCGAAAGGACACGAGGTGTTTACGAGCAGTACTTC
-,TRBJ2-3,TRBV9,TRBD2,CASSHPGSGGGTDTQYF,TGTGCCAGCAGTCACCCTGGCAGCGGGGGAGGCACAGATACGCAGTATTTT
once,TRBJ2-7,TRBV5-1,TRBD2,CASSLGGGGSYEQYF,TGCGCCAGCAGCTTGGGTGGCGGGGGGAGCTACGAGCAGTACTTC
-,TRBJ1-1,TRBV27,TRBD1,CASSNSGQGAFRTEAFF,TGTGCCAGCAGCAACTCAGGACAGGGGGCGTTTAGAACTGAAGCTTTCTTT
-,TRBJ1-6,TRBV23-1,TRBD1,CASSLADPPDRVFCSPLHF,TGCGCCAGCAGTCTTGCCGACCCACCGGACAGGGTTTTTTGTTCACCCCTCCACTTT
-,TRBJ1-3,TRBV5-1,TRBD1,CASSKGQGAHSGNTIYF,TGCGCCAGCAGCAAAGGACAGGGGGCGCATTCAGGAAACACCATATATTTT
-,TRBJ1-2,TRBV5-4,-,CASSPAPDSYGYTF,TGTGCCAGCAGCCCCGCCCCGGACAGCTATGGCTACACCTTC
-,TRBJ1-2,TRBV6-5,-,CASMSRESYGYTF,TGTGCCAGCATGTCCCGGGAGTCCTATGGCTACACCTTC
-,TRBJ1-2,TRBV19,-,CASTQRETAPYGYTF,TGTGCCAGTACACAACGCGAGACAGCACCTTATGGCTACACCTTC
-,TRBJ2-7,TRBV4-1,TRBD2,CASRTSGTSKDEQYF,TGCGCCAGCAGAACGTCCGGGACTAGCAAGGACGAGCAGTACTTC
-,TRBJ2-1,TRBV19,TRBD2,CASSIGAGGRYEQFF,TGTGCCAGTAGTATTGGAGCGGGGGGGAGGTATGAGCAGTTCTTC
-,TRBJ2-5,TRBV6-1,TRBD2,CASSVTSGGYQETQYF,TGTGCCAGCAGTGTGACTAGCGGGGGATACCAAGAGACCCAGTACTTC
few,TRBJ1-1,TRBV3-1/TRBV3-2,TRBD1,CASSQPGTGNTEAFF,TGTGCCAGCAGCCAACCGGGGACAGGCAACACTGAAGCTTTCTTT
-,TRBJ2-2,TRBV19,-,CASTKDSINTGELFF,TGTGCCAGTACCAAGGACAGTATCAACACCGGGGAGCTGTTTTTT
-,TRBJ1-3,TRBV4-1,-,CASSPSTLGRNTIYF,TGCGCCAGCAGCCCCTCCACCCTGGGGCGGAACACCATATATTTT
-,TRBJ1-2,TRBV27,-,CASGLLYSNYGYTF,TGTGCCAGCGGGCTTCTGTACTCTAACTATGGCTACACCTTC
-,TRBJ1-4,TRBV3-1/TRBV3-2,-,CASSQGSGNEKLFF,TGTGCCAGCAGCCAAGGGAGCGGGAATGAAAAACTGTTTTTT
-,TRBJ1-2,TRBV18,TRBD1,CASSPFTQGDYGYTF,TGTGCCAGCTCACCATTCACCCAGGGGGACTATGGCTACACCTTC
-,TRBJ2-3,TRBV29-1,-,CSVEESEEGGPVVDTQYF,TGCAGCGTTGAAGAGTCGGAAGAGGGCGGCCCCGTCGTAGATACGCAGTATTTT
-,TRBJ1-1,TRBV7-2,TRBD1,CASSLTGQVGMNTEAFF,TGTGCCAGCAGCTTAACGGGACAGGTAGGGATGAACACTGAAGCTTTCTTT
-,TRBJ1-5,TRBV7-2,-,CASSFYLGGPQHF,TGTGCCAGCAGCTTCTACCTAGGAGGGCCCCAGCATTTT
-,TRBJ1-1,TRBV11-3,TRBD1,CASSRTPGQEAFF,TGTGCCAGCAGCCGCACCCCGGGACAGGAAGCTTTCTTT